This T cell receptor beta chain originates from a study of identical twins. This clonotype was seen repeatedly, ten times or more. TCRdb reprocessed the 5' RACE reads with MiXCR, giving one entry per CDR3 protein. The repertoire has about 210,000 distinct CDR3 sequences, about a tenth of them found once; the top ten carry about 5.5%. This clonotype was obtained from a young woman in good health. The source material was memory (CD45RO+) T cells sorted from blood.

CDR3 nucleotide sequence: TGTGCCAGCAGTGGAGTGACGCCCGGGGAGCTGTTTTTT. Translated, it gives CASSGVTPGELFF. The chain is built from TRBV2 and TRBJ2-2, with D unclear. Trimming shortened V by 4 bases and J by 6 bases, and 9 bases separated the two germline ends. This CDR3 is built from 13 residues. Germline CDR1 SNHLY, CDR2 FYNNEI.